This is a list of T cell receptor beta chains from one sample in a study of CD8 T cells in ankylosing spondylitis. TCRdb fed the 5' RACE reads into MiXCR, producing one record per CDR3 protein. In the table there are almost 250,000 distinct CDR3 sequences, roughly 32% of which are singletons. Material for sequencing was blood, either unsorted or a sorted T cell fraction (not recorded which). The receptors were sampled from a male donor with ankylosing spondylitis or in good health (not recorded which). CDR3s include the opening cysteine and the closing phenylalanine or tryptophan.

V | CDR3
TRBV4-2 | CASSQSSGGADTQYF
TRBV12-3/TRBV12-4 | CASSPGQTNTEAFF
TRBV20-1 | CSASPSAGAVVETQYF
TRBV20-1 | CSAQNPRAGTFQPQHF
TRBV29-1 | CSVLGRESYGYTF
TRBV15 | CATSRDRRHEQFF
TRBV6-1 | CASSRTGMNTEAFF
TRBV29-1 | CSVEDGDGPYGYTF
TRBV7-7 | CASSSLLDSGELFF
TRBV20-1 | CSAPTGEGNIQYF